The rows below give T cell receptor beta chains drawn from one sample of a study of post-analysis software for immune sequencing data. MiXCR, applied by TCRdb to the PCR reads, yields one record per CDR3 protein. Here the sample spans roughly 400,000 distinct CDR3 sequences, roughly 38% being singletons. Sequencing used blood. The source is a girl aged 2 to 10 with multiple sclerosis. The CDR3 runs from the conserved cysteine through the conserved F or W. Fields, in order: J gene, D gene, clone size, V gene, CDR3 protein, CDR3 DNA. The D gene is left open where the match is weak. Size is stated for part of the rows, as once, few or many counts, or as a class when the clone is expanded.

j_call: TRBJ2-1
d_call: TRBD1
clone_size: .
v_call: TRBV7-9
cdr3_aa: CASSSRDRETHEQFF
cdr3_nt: TGTGCCAGCAGCTCCCGGGACAGGGAAACCCATGAGCAGTTCTTC

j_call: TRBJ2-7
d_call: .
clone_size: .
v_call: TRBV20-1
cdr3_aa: CSLDTGVYEQYF
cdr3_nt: TGCAGTCTCGACACGGGAGTTTACGAGCAGTACTTC

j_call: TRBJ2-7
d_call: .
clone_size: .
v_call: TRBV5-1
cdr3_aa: CVSSRRDDAYEQYF
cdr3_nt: TGCGTCAGCAGCCGAAGGGACGATGCCTACGAGCAGTACTTC

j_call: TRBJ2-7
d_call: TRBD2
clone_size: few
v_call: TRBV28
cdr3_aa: CASMLAGLYEQYF
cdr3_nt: TGTGCCAGCATGCTAGCGGGGCTCTACGAGCAGTACTTC

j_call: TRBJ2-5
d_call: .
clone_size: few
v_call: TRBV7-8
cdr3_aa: CASSLPLVVQETQYF
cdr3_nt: TGTGCCAGCAGCCTCCCTTTGGTGGTGCAAGAGACCCAGTACTTC

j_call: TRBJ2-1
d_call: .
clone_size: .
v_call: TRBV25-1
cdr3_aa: CASSEQGTRDEQFF
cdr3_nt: TGTGCCAGCAGTGAGCAGGGGACGAGGGATGAGCAGTTCTTC

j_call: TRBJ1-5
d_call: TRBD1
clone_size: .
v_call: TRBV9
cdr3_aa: CASSAGQSLEPQHF
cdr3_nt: TGTGCCAGCAGCGCGGGACAGTCCTTGGAGCCCCAGCATTTT

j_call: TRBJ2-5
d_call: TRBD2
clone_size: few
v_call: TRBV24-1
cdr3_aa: CATSERTSGRTGQTETQYF
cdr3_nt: TGTGCCACCAGTGAGAGGACTAGCGGGAGAACCGGACAGACGGAGACCCAGTACTTC

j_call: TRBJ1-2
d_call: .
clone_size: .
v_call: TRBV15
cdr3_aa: CATSSPGTGMGGYTF
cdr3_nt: TGTGCCACCAGCAGTCCCGGCACAGGGATGGGTGGCTACACCTTC

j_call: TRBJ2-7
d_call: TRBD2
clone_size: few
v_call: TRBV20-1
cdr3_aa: CSALGTSGSNYEQYF
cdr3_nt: TGCAGTGCTCTAGGGACTAGCGGGAGTAATTACGAGCAGTACTTC

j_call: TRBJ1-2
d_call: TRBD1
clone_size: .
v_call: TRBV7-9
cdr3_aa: CASSLVGQGWFGYTF
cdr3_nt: TGTGCCAGCAGCTTAGTCGGACAGGGATGGTTTGGCTACACCTTC

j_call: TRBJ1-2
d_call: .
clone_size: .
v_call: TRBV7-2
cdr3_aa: CASSLPRDPIDYGYTF
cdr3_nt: TGTGCCAGCAGCTTACCCCGGGACCCTATAGACTATGGCTACACCTTC

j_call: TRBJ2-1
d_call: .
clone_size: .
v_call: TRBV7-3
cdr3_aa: CASSSRVGEQFF
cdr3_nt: TGTGCCAGCAGCTCCCGGGTGGGGGAGCAGTTCTTC

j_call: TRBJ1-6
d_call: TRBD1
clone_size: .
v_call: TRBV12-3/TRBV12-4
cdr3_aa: CASSFKRTGGSPLHF
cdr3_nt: TGTGCCAGCAGTTTTAAGCGGACAGGGGGTTCACCCCTCCACTTT

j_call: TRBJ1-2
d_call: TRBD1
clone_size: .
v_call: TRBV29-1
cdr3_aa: CSVWTGSYGYTF
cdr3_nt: TGCAGCGTTTGGACAGGATCCTATGGCTACACCTTC

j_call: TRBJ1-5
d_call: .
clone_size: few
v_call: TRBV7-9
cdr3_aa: CASSLATDTQPQHF
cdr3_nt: TGTGCCAGCAGCTTAGCTACCGACACTCAGCCCCAGCATTTT

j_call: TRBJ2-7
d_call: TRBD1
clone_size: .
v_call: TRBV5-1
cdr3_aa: CASSYPGQGEYEQYF
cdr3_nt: TGCGCCAGCAGCTACCCGGGACAGGGGGAGTACGAGCAGTACTTC

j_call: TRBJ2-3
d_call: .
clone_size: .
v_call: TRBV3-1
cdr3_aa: CASSQAGDDSTDTQYF
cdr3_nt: TGTGCCAGCAGCCAAGCGGGAGACGATAGCACAGATACGCAGTATTTT